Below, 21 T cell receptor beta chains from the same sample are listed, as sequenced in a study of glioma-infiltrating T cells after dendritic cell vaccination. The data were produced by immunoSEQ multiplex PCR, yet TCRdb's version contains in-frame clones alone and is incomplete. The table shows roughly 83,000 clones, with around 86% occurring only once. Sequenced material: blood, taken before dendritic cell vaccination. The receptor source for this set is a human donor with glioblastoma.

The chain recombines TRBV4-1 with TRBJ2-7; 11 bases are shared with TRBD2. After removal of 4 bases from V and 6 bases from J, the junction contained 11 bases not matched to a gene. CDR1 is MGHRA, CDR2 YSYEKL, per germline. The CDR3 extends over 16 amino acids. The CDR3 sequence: CASSPQGGLAGVEQYF. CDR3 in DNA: TGCGCCAGCAGCCCGCAGGGTGGACTAGCGGGCGTCGAGCAGTACTTC.

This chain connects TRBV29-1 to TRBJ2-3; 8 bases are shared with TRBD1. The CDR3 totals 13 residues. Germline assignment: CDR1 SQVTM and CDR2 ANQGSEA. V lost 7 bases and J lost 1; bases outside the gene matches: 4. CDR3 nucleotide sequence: TGCAGCGGCCAGGGACAGGGCACAGATACGCAGTATTTT. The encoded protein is CSGQGQGTDTQYF.

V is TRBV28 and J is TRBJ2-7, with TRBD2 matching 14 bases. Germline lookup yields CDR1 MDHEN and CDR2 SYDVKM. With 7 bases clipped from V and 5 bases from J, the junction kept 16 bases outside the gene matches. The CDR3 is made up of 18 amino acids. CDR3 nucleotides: TGTGCCAGCACTCCGGGGGGACTAGCGGGAGTTGTGGTCGACGAGCAGTACTTC. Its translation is CASTPGGLAGVVVDEQYF.

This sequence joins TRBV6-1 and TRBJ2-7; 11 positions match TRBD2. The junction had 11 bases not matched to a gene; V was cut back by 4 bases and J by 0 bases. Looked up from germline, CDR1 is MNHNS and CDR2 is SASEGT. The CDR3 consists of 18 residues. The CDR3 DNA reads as TGTGCCAGCAGTGTGGTATTAGCGGGAGGGACGGGCTCCTACGAGCAGTACTTC. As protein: CASSVVLAGGTGSYEQYF.

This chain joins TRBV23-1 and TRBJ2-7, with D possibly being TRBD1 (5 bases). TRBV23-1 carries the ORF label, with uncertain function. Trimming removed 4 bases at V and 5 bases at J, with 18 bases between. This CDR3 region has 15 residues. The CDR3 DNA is TGCGCCAGCAGTCCCAATGGACACAATAACGACGAGCAGTACTTC. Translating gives CASSPNGHNNDEQYF.

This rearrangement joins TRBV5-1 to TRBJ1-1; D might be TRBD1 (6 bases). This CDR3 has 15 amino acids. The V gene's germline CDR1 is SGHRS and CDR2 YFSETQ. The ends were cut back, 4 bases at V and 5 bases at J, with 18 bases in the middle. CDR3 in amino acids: CASSLVGTPRTEAFF. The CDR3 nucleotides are TGCGCCAGCAGCCTGGTTGGGACACCGAGAACTGAAGCTTTCTTT.

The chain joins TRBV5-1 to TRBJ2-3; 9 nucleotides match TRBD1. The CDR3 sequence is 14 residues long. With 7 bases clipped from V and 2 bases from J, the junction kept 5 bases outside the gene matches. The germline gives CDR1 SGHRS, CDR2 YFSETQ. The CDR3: CASLGTGSTDTQYF. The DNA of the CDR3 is TGCGCCAGCCTCGGGACAGGGTCCACAGATACGCAGTATTTT.

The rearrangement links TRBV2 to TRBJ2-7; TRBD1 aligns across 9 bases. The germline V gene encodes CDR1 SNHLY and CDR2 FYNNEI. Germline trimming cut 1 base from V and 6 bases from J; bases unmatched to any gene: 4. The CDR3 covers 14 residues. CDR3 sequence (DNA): TGTGCCAGCAGTGAAGGGGGACAGGGAACCGAGCAGTACTTC. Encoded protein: CASSEGGQGTEQYF.

The chain's CDR3 is CASSDRGGFNSPLHF. The CDR3 DNA follows: TGTGCCAGCAGTGACCGAGGGGGTTTCAATTCACCCCTCCACTTT. The chain combines TRBV25-1 with TRBJ1-6; perhaps TRBD1 as D (6 bases). Trimming left V 3 bases short and J 7 bases short, with 13 bases between. Germline V gives CDR1 MGHDK, CDR2 SYGVNS. The CDR3 spans 15 residues.

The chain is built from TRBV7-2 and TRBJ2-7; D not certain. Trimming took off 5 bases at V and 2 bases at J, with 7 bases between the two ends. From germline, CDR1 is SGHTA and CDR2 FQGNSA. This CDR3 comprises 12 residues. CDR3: CASSRSTYEQYF. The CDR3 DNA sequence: TGTGCCAGCAGCAGGAGTACCTACGAGCAGTACTTC.

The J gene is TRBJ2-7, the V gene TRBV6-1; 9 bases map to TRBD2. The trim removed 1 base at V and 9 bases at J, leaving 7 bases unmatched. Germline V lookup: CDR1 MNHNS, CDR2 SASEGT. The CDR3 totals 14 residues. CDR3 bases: TGTGCCAGCAGTGAAGGCCCTAGCGGGGTTTCGCAGTACTTC. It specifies CASSEGPSGVSQYF.

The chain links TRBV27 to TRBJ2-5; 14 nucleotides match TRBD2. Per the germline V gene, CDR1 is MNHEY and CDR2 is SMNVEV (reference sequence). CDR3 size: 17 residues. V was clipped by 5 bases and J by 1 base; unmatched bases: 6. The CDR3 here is CASSIRTSGGIQETQYF. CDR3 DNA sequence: TGTGCCAGCAGTATAAGGACTAGCGGGGGGATCCAAGAGACCCAGTACTTC.

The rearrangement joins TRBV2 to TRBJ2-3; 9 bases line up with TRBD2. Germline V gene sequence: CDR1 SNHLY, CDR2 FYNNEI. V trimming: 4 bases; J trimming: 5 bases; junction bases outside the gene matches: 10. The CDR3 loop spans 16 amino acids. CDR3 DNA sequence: TGTGCCAGCAGTGTGCTGGAGGGACTAGCCGAAGATACGCAGTATTTT. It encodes CASSVLEGLAEDTQYF.

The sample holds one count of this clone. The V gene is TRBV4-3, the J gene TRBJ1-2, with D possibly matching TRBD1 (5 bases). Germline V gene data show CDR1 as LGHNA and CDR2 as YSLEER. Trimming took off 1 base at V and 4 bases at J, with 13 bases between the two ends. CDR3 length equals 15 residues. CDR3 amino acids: CASSQVRQGGYGYTF. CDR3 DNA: TGCGCCAGCAGCCAAGTTCGGCAGGGTGGCTATGGCTACACCTTC.

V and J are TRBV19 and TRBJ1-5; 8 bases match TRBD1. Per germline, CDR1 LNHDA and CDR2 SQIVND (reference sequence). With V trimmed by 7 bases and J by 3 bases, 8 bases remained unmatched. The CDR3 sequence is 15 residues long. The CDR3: CASTRTGLNNQPQHF. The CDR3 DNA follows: TGTGCCAGTACCCGGACAGGGCTTAACAATCAGCCCCAGCATTTT. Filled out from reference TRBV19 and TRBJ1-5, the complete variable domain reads DGGITQSPKYLFRKEGQNVTLSCEQNLNHDAMYWYRQDPGQGLRLIYYSQIVNDFQKGDIAEGYSVSREKKESFPLTVTSAQKNPTAFYLCASTRTGLNNQPQHFGDGTRLSIL.

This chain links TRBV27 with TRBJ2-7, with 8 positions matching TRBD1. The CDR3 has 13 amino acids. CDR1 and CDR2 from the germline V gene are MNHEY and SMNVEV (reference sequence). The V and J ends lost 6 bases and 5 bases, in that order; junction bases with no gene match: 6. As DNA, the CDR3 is TGTGCCAGCAGAAACCCAGGGGGCCACGAGCAGTACTTC. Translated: CASRNPGGHEQYF.

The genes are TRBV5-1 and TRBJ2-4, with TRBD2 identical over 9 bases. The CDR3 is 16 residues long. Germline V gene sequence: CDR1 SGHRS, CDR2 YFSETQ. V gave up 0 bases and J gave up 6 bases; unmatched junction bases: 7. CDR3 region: CASSLGFSGGGNIQYF. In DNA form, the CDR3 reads TGCGCCAGCAGCTTGGGTTTTAGCGGGGGAGGAAACATTCAGTACTTC.

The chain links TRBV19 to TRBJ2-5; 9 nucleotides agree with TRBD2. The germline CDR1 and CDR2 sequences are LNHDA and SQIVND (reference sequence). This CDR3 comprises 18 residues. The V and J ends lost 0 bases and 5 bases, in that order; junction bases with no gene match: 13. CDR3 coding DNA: TGTGCCAGTAGTATAGACGTGGAGCTAGCGGGGATAGGGGAGACCCAGTACTTC. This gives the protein CASSIDVELAGIGETQYF. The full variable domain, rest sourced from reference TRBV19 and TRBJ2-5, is DGGITQSPKYLFRKEGQNVTLSCEQNLNHDAMYWYRQDPGQGLRLIYYSQIVNDFQKGDIAEGYSVSREKKESFPLTVTSAQKNPTAFYLCASSIDVELAGIGETQYFGPGTRLLVL.

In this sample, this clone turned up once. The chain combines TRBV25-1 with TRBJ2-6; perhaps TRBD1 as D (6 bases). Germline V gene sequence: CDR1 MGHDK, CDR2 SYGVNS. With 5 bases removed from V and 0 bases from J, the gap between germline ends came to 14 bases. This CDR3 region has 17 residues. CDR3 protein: CASSTPTGLSGANVLTF. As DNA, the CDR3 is TGTGCCAGCAGTACCCCGACAGGCCTCTCTGGGGCCAACGTCCTGACTTTC.

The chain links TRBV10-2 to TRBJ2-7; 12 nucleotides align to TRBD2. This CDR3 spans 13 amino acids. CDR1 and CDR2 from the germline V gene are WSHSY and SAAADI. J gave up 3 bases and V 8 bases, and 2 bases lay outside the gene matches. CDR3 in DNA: TGCGCCAGCTCGGGACTAGCGGGCTACGAGCAGTACTTC. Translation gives CASSGLAGYEQYF.

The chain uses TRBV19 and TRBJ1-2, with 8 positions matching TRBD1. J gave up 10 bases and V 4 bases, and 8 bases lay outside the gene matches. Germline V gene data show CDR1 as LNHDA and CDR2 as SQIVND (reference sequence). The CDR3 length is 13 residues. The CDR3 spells CASSRTGIHPYTF. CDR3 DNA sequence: TGTGCCAGTAGTAGGACAGGGATTCATCCCTACACCTTC.